This TCR beta chain was captured by sequencing in a study of CD8 T cells in ankylosing spondylitis. Using its own MiXCR run on the 5' RACE reads, TCRdb lists one record per CDR3 protein. Of 200,000 to 250,000 distinct CDR3 sequences listed, roughly 25% were seen once; the top ten hold just over 6.5%. This clonotype was seen ten or more times. This clonotype was sampled from a male donor with ankylosing spondylitis or in good health (not recorded which). Sequencing used blood, either unsorted or a sorted T cell fraction (not recorded which).

CDR3 nucleotide sequence: TGCAGCGCTTCTGAGGGGACATACCAAGAGACCCAGTACTTC. Translated, it gives CSASEGTYQETQYF. The chain combines TRBV29-1 with TRBJ2-5; possibly TRBD1 for D (6 bases). This CDR3 is built from 14 residues. The germline V and J ends were trimmed by 7 bases and 0 bases, with 15 bases remaining between them. The germline V gene encodes CDR1 SQVTM and CDR2 ANQGSEA.